This T cell receptor beta chain stems from a study of blood T cells in healthy people across ages. Through a sample-barcoded 5' primer and a J-beta primer mix, a second PCR was run for roughly 7 to 11 cycles. TCRdb re-called the 5' RACE reads with MiXCR, one entry per CDR3 protein. This sample has around 1.7 million distinct CDR3 sequences, with about 28% found just once. V lost 8 bases to trimming and J lost 5 bases, with 19 bases between them. The CDR3 length is 15 residues. General study points: Long-lived donors carried more naive CD4+ cells and greater diversity than aged donors.

In regard to this clonotype: The target antigen is unknown.

The gene calls are TRBV23-1 and TRBJ2-1, with a possible D match to TRBD1 (6 bases). TRBV23-1 qualifies as an ORF whose function is uncertain. The sample consisted of blood. The clonotype was recovered from a young woman in good health. CDR3 coding DNA: TGCGCCAGCCCCACTGGGGGCCACGGGGACAATGAGCAGTTCTTC. As protein: CASPTGGHGDNEQFF.